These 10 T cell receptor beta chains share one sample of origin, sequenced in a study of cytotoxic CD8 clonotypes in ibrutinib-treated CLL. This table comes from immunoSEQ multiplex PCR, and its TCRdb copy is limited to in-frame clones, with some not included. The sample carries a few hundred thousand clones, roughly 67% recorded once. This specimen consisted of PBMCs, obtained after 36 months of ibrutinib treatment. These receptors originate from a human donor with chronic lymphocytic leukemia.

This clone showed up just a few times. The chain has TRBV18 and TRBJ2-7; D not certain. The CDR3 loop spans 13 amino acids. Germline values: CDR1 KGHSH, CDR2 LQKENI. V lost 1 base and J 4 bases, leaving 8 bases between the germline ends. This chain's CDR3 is CASSPQAAYEQYF. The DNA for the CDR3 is TGTGCCAGCTCACCACAGGCAGCATACGAGCAGTACTTC.

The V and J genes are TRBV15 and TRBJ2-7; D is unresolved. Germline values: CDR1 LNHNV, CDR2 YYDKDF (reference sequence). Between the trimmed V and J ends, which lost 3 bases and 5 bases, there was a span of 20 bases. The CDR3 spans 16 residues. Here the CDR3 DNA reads TGTGCCACCAGCAGCAGAACCACATCACCCCTCGACGAGCAGTACTTC. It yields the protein CATSSRTTSPLDEQYF.

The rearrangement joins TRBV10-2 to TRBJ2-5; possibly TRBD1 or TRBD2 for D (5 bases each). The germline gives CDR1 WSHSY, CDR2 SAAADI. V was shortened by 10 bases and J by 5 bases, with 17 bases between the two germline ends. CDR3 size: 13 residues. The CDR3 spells CATRDPNQETQYF. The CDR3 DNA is TGCGCCACCCGGGACCCCAATCAGGAGACCCAGTACTTC.

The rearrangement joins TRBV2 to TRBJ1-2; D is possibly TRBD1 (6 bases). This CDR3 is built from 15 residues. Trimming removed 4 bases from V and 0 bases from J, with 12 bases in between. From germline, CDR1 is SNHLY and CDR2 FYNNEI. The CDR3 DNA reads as TGTGCCAGCAGTGGTGACGGGGGGCCTAACTATGGCTACACCTTC. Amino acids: CASSGDGGPNYGYTF. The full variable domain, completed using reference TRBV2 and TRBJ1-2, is EPEVTQTPSHQVTQMGQEVILRCVPISNHLYFYWYRQILGQKVEFLVSFYNNEISEKSEIFDDQFSVERPDGSNFTLKIRSTKLEDSAMYFCASSGDGGPNYGYTFGSGTRLTVV.

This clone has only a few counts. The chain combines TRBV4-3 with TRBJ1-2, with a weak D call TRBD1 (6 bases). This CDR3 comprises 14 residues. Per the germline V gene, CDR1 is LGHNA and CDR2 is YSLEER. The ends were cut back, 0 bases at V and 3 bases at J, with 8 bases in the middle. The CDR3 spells CASSQDRTDYGYTF. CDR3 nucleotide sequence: TGCGCCAGCAGCCAAGATAGGACAGACTATGGCTACACCTTC.

CDR3: CASSYEGSREQFF. Written as DNA, the CDR3 is TGTGCCAGCAGTTACGAAGGTAGCAGGGAGCAGTTCTTC. The chain joins TRBV6-5 to TRBJ2-1; D remains unclear. Per germline, CDR1 MNHEY and CDR2 SVGAGI. The V gene lost 2 bases and the J gene lost 10 bases, with 12 bases spanning the gap. This CDR3 is 13 amino acids long.

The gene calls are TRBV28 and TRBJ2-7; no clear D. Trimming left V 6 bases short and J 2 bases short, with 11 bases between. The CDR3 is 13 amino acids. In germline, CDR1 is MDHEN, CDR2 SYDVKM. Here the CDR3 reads CASSPGLTYEQYF. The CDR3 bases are TGTGCCAGCAGCCCGGGCCTCACCTACGAGCAGTACTTC.

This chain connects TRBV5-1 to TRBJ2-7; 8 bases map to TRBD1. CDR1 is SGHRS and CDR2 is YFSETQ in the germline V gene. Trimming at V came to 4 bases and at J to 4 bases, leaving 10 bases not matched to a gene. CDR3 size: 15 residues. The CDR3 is CASSTTGARGYEQYF. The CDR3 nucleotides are TGCGCCAGCAGCACGACAGGGGCCAGGGGGTACGAGCAGTACTTC.

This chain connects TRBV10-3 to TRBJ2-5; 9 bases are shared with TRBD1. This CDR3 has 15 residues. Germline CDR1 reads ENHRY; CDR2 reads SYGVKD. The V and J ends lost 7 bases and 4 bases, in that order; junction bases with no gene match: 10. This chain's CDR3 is CAINNSTGGRETQYF. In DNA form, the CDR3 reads TGTGCCATCAACAACTCGACAGGGGGACGAGAGACCCAGTACTTC.

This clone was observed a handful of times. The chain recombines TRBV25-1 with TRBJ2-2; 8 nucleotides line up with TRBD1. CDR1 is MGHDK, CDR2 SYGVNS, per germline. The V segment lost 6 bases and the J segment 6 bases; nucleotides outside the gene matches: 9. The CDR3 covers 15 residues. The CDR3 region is CASSPLDREAGELFF. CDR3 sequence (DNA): TGTGCCAGCAGCCCCCTGGACAGGGAGGCCGGGGAGCTGTTTTTT. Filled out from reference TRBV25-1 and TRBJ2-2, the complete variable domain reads EADIYQTPRYLVIGTGKKITLECSQTMGHDKMYWYQQDPGMELHLIHYSYGVNSTEKGDLSSESTVSRIRTEHFPLTLESARPSHTSQYLCASSPLDREAGELFFGEGSRLTVL.